These T cell receptor beta chains were read from a single sample in a study of blood T cell repertoires in COVID-19. Data came from immunoSEQ multiplex PCR; TCRdb stores just in-frame clones and leaves some out. This sample has just over 150,000 clones, with roughly 80% found just once. Sequencing was performed on peripheral blood. These receptor sequences come from a man aged 55-75 years with acute or convalescent COVID-19. Both conserved end residues are part of each CDR3. The D gene is left open where the match is weak. Some rows have no size entry. The others give once, few or many, or a class for an expanded clone.

>-|TRBV15|TRBJ2-1|-
TGTGCCACCAGCAGAGATATCTACAATGAGCAGTTCTTC
CATSRDIYNEQFF
>once|TRBV5-4|TRBJ2-2|TRBD2
TGTGCCAGCAGCTTGGGACTAGCCCCCGGGGAGCTGTTTTTT
CASSLGLAPGELFF
>few|TRBV6-5|TRBJ2-1|-
TGTGCCAGCCGAGGCTCCCCTGGTGAGCAGTTCTTC
CASRGSPGEQFF
>-|TRBV9|TRBJ1-2|-
TGTGCCAGCAGCGTATATTCAGGGCGGGGTGGCTACACCTTC
CASSVYSGRGGYTF
>-|TRBV28|TRBJ1-3|-
TGTGCCAGCAGTTTAAATGGGCTCTCTGGAAACACCATATATTTT
CASSLNGLSGNTIYF
>-|TRBV27|TRBJ2-7|TRBD1
TGTGCCAGCAGTCGGGACAGGGCTTCCTACGAGCAGTACTTC
CASSRDRASYEQYF
>once|TRBV5-6|TRBJ1-2|-
TGTGCCAGCAGCTTCAGGCAGCTTCCCCTCTATGGCTACACCTTC
CASSFRQLPLYGYTF
>-|TRBV6-2/TRBV6-3|TRBJ2-1|-
TGTGCCAGCAGTTACGCGATTAGCACAGGGTTTATTTCGGTTTATGAGCAGTTCTTC
CASSYAISTGFISVYEQFF
>few|TRBV19|TRBJ1-1|-
TGTGCCAGTAGCAAATCCACTGAAGCTTTCTTT
CASSKSTEAFF
>-|TRBV7-9|TRBJ1-6|TRBD1
TGTGCCAGCAGCTCGGGACAGTATAATTCACCCCTCCACTTT
CASSSGQYNSPLHF
>-|TRBV5-8|TRBJ2-3|TRBD2
TGTGCCAGCAGCTCGCCGGGACTAGCGGGAGGGGGGTCAGATACGCAGTATTTT
CASSSPGLAGGGSDTQYF
>-|TRBV5-1|TRBJ2-5|-
TGCGCCAGCAGCTCAGGGCATGGAGAGACCCAGTACTTC
CASSSGHGETQYF
>-|TRBV27|TRBJ2-3|TRBD2
TGTGCCAGCAGTTCTCAGCGGGGGTTAACAGATACGCAGTATTTT
CASSSQRGLTDTQYF
>-|TRBV7-3|TRBJ2-7|TRBD1
TGTGCCAGCAGCGTCTCCGGGACAGAAGCTTACGAGCAGTACTTC
CASSVSGTEAYEQYF
>few|TRBV7-8|TRBJ2-5|TRBD2
TGTGCCAGCAGCTTATTAGGGACTAGCGGGGGGGCGAAGACCCAGTACTTC
CASSLLGTSGGAKTQYF
>-|TRBV5-1|TRBJ2-5|-
TGCGCCAGCAGCTTGACTCGAGAGGAGACCCAGTACTTC
CASSLTREETQYF
>few|TRBV4-1|TRBJ1-5|-
TGCGCCAGCAGCCAAGAGCCCCCTAGCTACGGAGTAGGACCCCAGCATTTT
CASSQEPPSYGVGPQHF
>-|TRBV7-2|TRBJ2-7|TRBD1
TGTGCCAGCAGCCACGGGACAGCCTCCTACGAGCAGTACTTC
CASSHGTASYEQYF
>-|TRBV11-2|TRBJ1-2|-
TGTGCCAGCAGCTTAGATCCGCGGGGGGGCTACACCTTC
CASSLDPRGGYTF
>-|TRBV4-1|TRBJ2-1|-
TGCGCCAGCAGCCAAGGAGGGCTCCTCTCCTACAATGAGCAGTTCTTC
CASSQGGLLSYNEQFF
>-|TRBV2|TRBJ2-1|TRBD2
TGTGCCAGCAGTGAATGGGGGGGAGGGCCAGGAGAGCAGTTCTTC
CASSEWGGGPGEQFF
>-|TRBV6-5|TRBJ1-1|-
TGTGCCAGCAGAGGTTCCGGGACAACGAACACTGAAGCTTTCTTT
CASRGSGTTNTEAFF